The TCR beta chain under discussion was sequenced for a study of OX40 agonist ivuxolimab in advanced cancers. At baseline, cycle 4 day 1, and cycle 7 day 1, blood was sampled. The ends lost 5 bases at V and 4 bases at J; junction bases unmatched: 3. CDR1 is WNHNN, CDR2 SYGVQD, per germline (reference sequence). This CDR3 region has 13 residues. General study points: Antigen specificity of clonally expanded peripheral T cells was not established. At 0.1 to 3.0 mg/kg, clonal expansion of CD4+ and CD8+ blood T cells had occurred by week 6. Compared with others, partial responders at 0.1-3.0 mg/kg displayed clonal expansion among the lowest.

Regarding this clone: The target antigen is unknown.

Sequencing used immunoSEQ multiplex PCR; TCRdb keeps in-frame clones, though not all of them. The table includes some 97,000 clones, about 91% detected once. This TCR was sampled from an adult with an advanced solid tumor such as melanoma, head and neck, liver or kidney cancer. Sequenced material: CD4+ or CD8+ T cells sorted from blood, taken in a trial of the OX40 agonist ivuxolimab. The chain has TRBV10-1 and TRBJ2-7, with 9 nucleotides matching TRBD1. CDR3 protein: CASSWDRDYEQYF. The CDR3 region has the DNA TGCGCCAGCAGTTGGGACAGGGATTACGAGCAGTACTTC.